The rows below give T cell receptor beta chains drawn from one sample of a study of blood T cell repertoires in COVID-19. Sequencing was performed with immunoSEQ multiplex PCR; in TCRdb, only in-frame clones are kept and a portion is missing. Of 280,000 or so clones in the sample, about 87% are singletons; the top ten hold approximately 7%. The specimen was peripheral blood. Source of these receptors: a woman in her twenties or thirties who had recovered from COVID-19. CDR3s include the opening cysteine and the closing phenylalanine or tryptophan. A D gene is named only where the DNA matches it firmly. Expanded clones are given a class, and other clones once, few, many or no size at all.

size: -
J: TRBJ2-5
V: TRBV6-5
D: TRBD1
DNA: TGTGCCAGCGGTAAACAGGGGGAAGTTGAGACCCAGTACTTC
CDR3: CASGKQGEVETQYF

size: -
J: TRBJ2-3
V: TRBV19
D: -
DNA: TGTGCCAGTAGTAGCCAGACAGATACGCAGTATTTT
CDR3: CASSSQTDTQYF

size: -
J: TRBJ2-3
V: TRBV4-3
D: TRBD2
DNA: TGCGCCAGCAGCCAAGATCGACTAGCGGGGATAGCCTACACAGATACGCAGTATTTT
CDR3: CASSQDRLAGIAYTDTQYF

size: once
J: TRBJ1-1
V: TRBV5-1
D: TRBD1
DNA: TGCGCCAGCAGCTTGGACAGGGGAGACACTGAAGCTTTCTTT
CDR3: CASSLDRGDTEAFF

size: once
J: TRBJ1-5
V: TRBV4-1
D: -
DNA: TGCGCCAGCAGCCAAAATCCGGGACATAGCAATCAGCCCCAGCATTTT
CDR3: CASSQNPGHSNQPQHF

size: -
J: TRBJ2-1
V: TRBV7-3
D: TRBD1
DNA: TGTGCCAGCAGCTTACAAACAGGGGGCAATGAGCAGTTCTTC
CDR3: CASSLQTGGNEQFF

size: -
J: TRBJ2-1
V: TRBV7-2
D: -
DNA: TGTGCCAGCAGCCTCGGTTGGGCTAGTGGGGGGTACAATGAGCAGTTCTTC
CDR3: CASSLGWASGGYNEQFF

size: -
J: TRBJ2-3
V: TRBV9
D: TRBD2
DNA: TGTGCCAGCAGCGTAGGGGGGGTAGCGGGGCACACAGATACGCAGTATTTT
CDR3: CASSVGGVAGHTDTQYF

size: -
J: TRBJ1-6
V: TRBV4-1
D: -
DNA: TGCGCCAGCAGCCAAGTAACGCGAACCCCATATAATTCACCCCTCCACTTT
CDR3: CASSQVTRTPYNSPLHF

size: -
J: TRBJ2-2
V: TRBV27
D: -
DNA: TGTGCCAGCAGTTTTGGGGGGTCGAACACCGGGGAGCTGTTTTTT
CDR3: CASSFGGSNTGELFF

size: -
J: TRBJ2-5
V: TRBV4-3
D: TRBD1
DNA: TGCGCCAGCAGCCAAGGGGTGACAGGGCGGGAGACCCAGTACTTC
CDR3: CASSQGVTGRETQYF

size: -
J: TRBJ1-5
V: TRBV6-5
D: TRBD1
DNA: TGTGCCAGCAGTCCCGGACAGGGAAGGGCTCAGCCCCAGCATTTT
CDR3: CASSPGQGRAQPQHF

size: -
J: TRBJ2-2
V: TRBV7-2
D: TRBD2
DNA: TGTGCCAGCAGCCCCCGAGGAGCGGGGGTTACCGGGGAGCTGTTTTTT
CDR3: CASSPRGAGVTGELFF

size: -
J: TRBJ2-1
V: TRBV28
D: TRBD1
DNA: TGTGCCAGCAGTTTACGAGGACAGGGGTTTTACAATGAGCAGTTCTTC
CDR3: CASSLRGQGFYNEQFF

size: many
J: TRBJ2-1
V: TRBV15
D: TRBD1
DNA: TGTGCCACCAGCAGAGATAGGGGGACAGGGGGCCGTGAGCAGTTCTTC
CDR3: CATSRDRGTGGREQFF

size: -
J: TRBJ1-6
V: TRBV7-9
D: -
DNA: TGTGCCAGCAGCCGACAGTACAATTCACCCCTCCACTTT
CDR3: CASSRQYNSPLHF

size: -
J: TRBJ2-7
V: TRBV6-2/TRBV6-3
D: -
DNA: TGTGCCAGCAGTTACTCGATTGGCGCCGACAGGGCGGGGTACGAGCAGTACTTC
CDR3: CASSYSIGADRAGYEQYF

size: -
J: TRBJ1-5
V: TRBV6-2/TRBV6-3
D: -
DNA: TGTGCCAGCAGTTATTTTAAGGGGCGCGATAGCAATCAGCCCCAGCATTTT
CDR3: CASSYFKGRDSNQPQHF

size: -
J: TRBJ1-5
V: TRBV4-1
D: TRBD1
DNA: TGCGCCAGCAGCCAAAACCCGCAGGGGGGGCCCCAGCATTTT
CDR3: CASSQNPQGGPQHF

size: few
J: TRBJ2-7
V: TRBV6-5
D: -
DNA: TGTGCCAGCAGTTACGCCCATAGCTCCTACGAGCAGTACTTC
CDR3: CASSYAHSSYEQYF

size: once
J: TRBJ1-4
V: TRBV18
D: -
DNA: TGTGCCAGCTCACCACACAACGCCGCGGATGAAAAACTGTTTTTT
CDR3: CASSPHNAADEKLFF

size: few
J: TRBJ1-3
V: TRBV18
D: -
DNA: TGTGCCAGCTCACCACCGTCCTCCTCTGGAAACACCATATATTTT
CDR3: CASSPPSSSGNTIYF

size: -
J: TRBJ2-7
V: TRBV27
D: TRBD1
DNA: TGTGCCAGCAGTCAGGGGGCTTCCTACGAGCAGTACTTC
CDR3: CASSQGASYEQYF

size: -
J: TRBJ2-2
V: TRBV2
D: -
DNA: TGTGCCAGCAGTGTTCGAGGTCCTGTGCTTACCGGGGAGCTGTTTTTT
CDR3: CASSVRGPVLTGELFF

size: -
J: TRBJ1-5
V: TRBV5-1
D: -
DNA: TGCGCCAGCAGCTTGTTCGGGGGTTATAGCAATCAGCCCCAGCATTTT
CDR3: CASSLFGGYSNQPQHF

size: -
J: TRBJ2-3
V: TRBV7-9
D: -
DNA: TGTGCCAGTGAGAACGGAGGGGCCCTCCTCACAGATACGCAGTATTTT
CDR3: CASENGGALLTDTQYF

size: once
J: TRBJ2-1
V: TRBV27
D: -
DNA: TGTGCCAGCAGTTTGAAGGGGCCATACAATGAGCAGTTCTTC
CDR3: CASSLKGPYNEQFF

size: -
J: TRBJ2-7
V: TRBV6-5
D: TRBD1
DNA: TGTGCCAGCCTTAGACAGGGGCGTCTAGGGGAGCAGTACTTC
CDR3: CASLRQGRLGEQYF

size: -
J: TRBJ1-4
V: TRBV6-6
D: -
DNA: TGTGCCAGCAGCTCTTTCTTGGGGGGTACCGATGAAAAACTGTTTTTT
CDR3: CASSSFLGGTDEKLFF

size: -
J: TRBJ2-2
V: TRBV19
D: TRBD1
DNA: TGTGCCAGTAGTATGGTGGCAGGGGGTGAAACCGGGGAGCTGTTTTTT
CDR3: CASSMVAGGETGELFF

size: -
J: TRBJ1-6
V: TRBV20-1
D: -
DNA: TGCAGTGCTAGTCGGGGGGGTTCCTATAATTCACCCCTCCACTTT
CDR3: CSASRGGSYNSPLHF

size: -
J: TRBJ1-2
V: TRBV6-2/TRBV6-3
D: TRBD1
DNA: TGTGCCAGCAGCCCTATGGGGGACAGCGGAAACTATGGCTACACCTTC
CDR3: CASSPMGDSGNYGYTF

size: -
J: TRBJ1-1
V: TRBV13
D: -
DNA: TGTGCCAGCAGCTTAGTCGGTTTAGGGGGAAGCGAGAAAGCTTTCTTT
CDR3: CASSLVGLGGSEKAFF

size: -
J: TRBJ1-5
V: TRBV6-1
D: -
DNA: TGTGCCAGCAGTGACCGCAGGGCAAGTCAGCCCCAGCATTTT
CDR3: CASSDRRASQPQHF

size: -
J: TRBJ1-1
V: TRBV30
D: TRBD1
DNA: TGCGCCTACTCGACAGGGTGGCGCACTGAAGCTTTCTTT
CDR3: CAYSTGWRTEAFF

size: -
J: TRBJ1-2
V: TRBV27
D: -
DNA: TGTGCCAGCAGCCCTCGGGGGTATGGCTACACCTTC
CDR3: CASSPRGYGYTF

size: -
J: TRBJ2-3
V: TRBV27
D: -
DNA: TGTGCCAGCAGTCCGCAGGGGTTTCAGTACACAGATACGCAGTATTTT
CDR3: CASSPQGFQYTDTQYF

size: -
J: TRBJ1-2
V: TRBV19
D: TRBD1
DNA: TGTGCCAGTAGTACCCGCGGACAGGAAAGAGGCTACACCTTC
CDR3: CASSTRGQERGYTF

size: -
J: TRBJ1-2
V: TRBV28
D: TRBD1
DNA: TGTGCCAGCAGTCCTCCGGGACAGGGGTACACCTTC
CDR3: CASSPPGQGYTF

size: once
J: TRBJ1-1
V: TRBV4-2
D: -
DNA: TGTGCCAGCAGCCAAGATATTGGGGCCGAGGACACTGAAGCTTTCTTT
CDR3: CASSQDIGAEDTEAFF

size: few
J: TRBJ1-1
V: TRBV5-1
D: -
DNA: TGCGCCAGCAGCCAAAACCAGGGGACTGAAGCTTTCTTT
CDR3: CASSQNQGTEAFF

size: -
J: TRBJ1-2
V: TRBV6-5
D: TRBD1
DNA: TGTGCCAGCAGTCGGGACAGAGCTAACTATGGCTACACCTTC
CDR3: CASSRDRANYGYTF

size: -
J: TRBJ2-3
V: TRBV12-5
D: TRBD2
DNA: TGTGCTAGTGGTTTGGCCGGACTAGCGGGGGGGAGCACAGATACGCAGTATTTT
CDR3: CASGLAGLAGGSTDTQYF

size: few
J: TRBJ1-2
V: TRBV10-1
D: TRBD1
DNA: TGCGCCAGCAGTGAGGTCCCGGGACAGGGGAGGGGGGTATATGGCTACACCTTC
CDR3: CASSEVPGQGRGVYGYTF

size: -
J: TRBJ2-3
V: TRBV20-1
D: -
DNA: TGCAGTGCTATTGAGCGGGGCACAGATACGCAGTATTTT
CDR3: CSAIERGTDTQYF

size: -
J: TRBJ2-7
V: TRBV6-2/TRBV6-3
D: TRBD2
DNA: TGTGCCAGCAGCGAAGGCGGGGGGTCAGGAGAGCAGTACTTC
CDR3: CASSEGGGSGEQYF

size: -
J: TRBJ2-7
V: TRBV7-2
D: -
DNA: TGTGCCAGCAGCTTAGGGTCAGGGTCCTACGAGCAGTACTTC
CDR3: CASSLGSGSYEQYF